Below, 20 T cell receptor beta chains from the same sample are listed, as sequenced in a study of shared clonotypes between healthy human individuals (dated by TCRdb to about 2020). The library came from the immunoSEQ multiplex PCR assay. TCRdb re-hosts the immuneACCESS table, in-frame sequences only. Its copies lack some clones; in the studies checked, an unresolved V gene accounts for under half of them, and the cause for the rest is not known. The sample includes under 650,000 clones, with 90% to 96% observed a single time. The top ten clonotypes cover about 0.057% of the sample. The sample comprised naive CD4+ T cells sorted from blood. The sample's cell subset or site label, in plain terms: CD45RA+ positively selected. All receptors come from a woman aged 25 to 39 in good health.

J is TRBJ2-5 and V is TRBV7-2, with D unclear. The V and J ends lost 1 base and 3 bases respectively, with 9 bases between them. CDR1 and CDR2 (germline): SGHTA, FQGNSA. The CDR3 runs 14 residues. CDR3 nucleotide sequence: TGTGCCAGCAGCTTAGGAGGCCGAAAAGAGACCCAGTACTTC. It translates to CASSLGGRKETQYF.

This chain connects TRBV29-1 to TRBJ2-7; 9 nucleotides agree with TRBD2. CDR3 length: 16 amino acids. Germline CDR1 is SQVTM and CDR2 is ANQGSEA. The junction had 14 bases not matched to a gene; V was cut back by 4 bases and J by 4 bases. The CDR3 DNA is TGCAGCGTTGTCCTCCCCATAGCGGGAGTCCGGTACGAGCAGTACTTC. Amino acids: CSVVLPIAGVRYEQYF.

The rearrangement uses TRBV5-1 and TRBJ1-2; D ambiguous. CDR1 and CDR2 from the germline V gene are SGHRS and YFSETQ. The length of the CDR3 is 14 residues. V was shortened by 0 bases and J by 0 bases, with 6 bases between the two germline ends. DNA for the CDR3: TGCGCCAGCAGCTTGGGTGCACCTAACTATGGCTACACCTTC. Protein: CASSLGAPNYGYTF.

The chain couples TRBV7-8 to TRBJ1-2; 7 nucleotides agree with TRBD1. V lost 5 bases, J lost 7 bases, and 7 bases stayed unmatched. The V gene's germline CDR1 is SGHVS and CDR2 FQNEAQ. The CDR3 extends over 13 amino acids. CDR3: CASSHRGSGGYTF. The CDR3 DNA follows: TGTGCCAGCAGCCACAGGGGATCGGGTGGCTACACCTTC.

J is TRBJ1-1 and V is TRBV29-1, with D unresolved. V dropped 4 bases and J dropped 7 bases, with 7 bases sitting between them. Germline V lookup: CDR1 SQVTM, CDR2 ANQGSEA. This CDR3 is built from 10 residues. CDR3 sequence: CSVAEGEAFF. The CDR3 DNA is TGCAGCGTTGCTGAGGGTGAAGCTTTCTTT. The whole variable domain, remainder taken from reference TRBV29-1 and TRBJ1-1, is SAVISQKPSRDICQRGTSLTIQCQVDSQVTMMFWYRQQPGQSLTLIATANQGSEATYESGFVIDKFPISRPNLTFSTLTVSNMSPEDSSIYLCSVAEGEAFFGQGTRLTVV.

In DNA form, the CDR3 reads TGTGCCAGCAGTTACTCGACGGCCAGCCATAACTATGGCTACACCTTC. Translated, it gives CASSYSTASHNYGYTF. The chain is built from TRBV6-5 and TRBJ1-2; D unresolved. The CDR3 is 16 amino acids. V gave up 0 bases and J gave up 1 base, with 12 bases separating them. Germline V gene sequence: CDR1 MNHEY, CDR2 SVGAGI.

This chain connects TRBV11-2 to TRBJ1-4, with unresolved D. Deletions cut 6 bases from V and 3 bases from J, with 17 bases between. Germline lookup yields CDR1 SGHAT and CDR2 FQNNGV. The CDR3 has 16 amino acids. The CDR3 sequence: CASRASLRKPNEKLFF. The DNA of the CDR3 is TGTGCCAGCAGAGCGTCCCTAAGGAAGCCTAATGAAAAACTGTTTTTT.

The rearrangement links TRBV4-1 to TRBJ2-2; weak D call: TRBD1 (5 bases). The CDR3 extends over 13 amino acids. V lost 4 bases, J lost 8 bases, and 11 bases lay in between. Germline-derived CDR1 and CDR2 are MGHRA and YSYEKL. CDR3 region: CASSRLTGGELFF. The CDR3, as DNA: TGCGCCAGCAGCCGCCTCACAGGTGGGGAGCTGTTTTTT.

The J gene is TRBJ2-3, the V gene TRBV6-1; D uncertain. Germline V gives CDR1 MNHNS, CDR2 SASEGT. CDR3 length equals 14 residues. V was clipped by 4 bases and J by 0 bases, with 8 bases between them. This CDR3 is CASSGARSTDTQYF. The CDR3 nucleotides read TGTGCCAGCAGTGGGGCCCGGAGCACAGATACGCAGTATTTT.

The J gene is TRBJ2-7, the V gene TRBV30, with D tentatively TRBD2 (5 bases). The V end was cut by 3 bases, the J end by 2 bases, with 17 bases between. The CDR3 has 15 residues. CDR1 and CDR2 from the germline V gene are GTSNPN and SVGIG (reference sequence). CDR3 region: CAWREGPGNAYEQYF. CDR3 bases: TGTGCCTGGAGGGAAGGGCCCGGGAACGCCTACGAGCAGTACTTC. Full variable domain (missing parts from reference TRBV30 and TRBJ2-7): SQTIHQWPATLVQPVGSPLSLECTVEGTSNPNLYWYRQAAGRGLQLLFYSVGIGQISSEVPQNLSASRPQDRQFILSSKKLLLSDSGFYLCAWREGPGNAYEQYFGPGTRLTVT.

The chain is built from TRBV30 and TRBJ2-7; 13 positions agree with TRBD2. Per the germline V gene, CDR1 is GTSNPN and CDR2 is SVGIG (reference sequence). This CDR3 has 15 residues. J gave up 6 bases and V 3 bases, and 8 bases lay outside the gene matches. CDR3 nucleotides: TGTGCCTGGAGCATCGGACTAGCGGGAGCGTCCGAGCAGTACTTC. As protein: CAWSIGLAGASEQYF. Filled out from reference TRBV30 and TRBJ2-7, the complete variable domain reads SQTIHQWPATLVQPVGSPLSLECTVEGTSNPNLYWYRQAAGRGLQLLFYSVGIGQISSEVPQNLSASRPQDRQFILSSKKLLLSDSGFYLCAWSIGLAGASEQYFGPGTRLTVT.

V gene TRBV11-2 combines with J gene TRBJ2-2; either TRBD1 or TRBD2 may fit D (5 bases each). The CDR3 sequence is 17 residues long. Between the trimmed V and J ends, which lost 4 bases and 5 bases, there was a span of 20 bases. Looked up from germline, CDR1 is SGHAT and CDR2 is FQNNGV. CDR3 nucleotides: TGTGCCAGCAGCTCTATGCCTAGGGGCAGGAGGACCGGGGAGCTGTTTTTT. Translation gives CASSSMPRGRRTGELFF. The variable domain in full, with the rest retrieved from reference TRBV11-2 and TRBJ2-2, is EAGVAQSPRYKIIEKRQSVAFWCNPISGHATLYWYQQILGQGPKLLIQFQNNGVVDDSQLPKDRFSAERLKGVDSTLKIQPAKLEDSAVYLCASSSMPRGRRTGELFFGEGSRLTVL.

This rearrangement joins TRBV19 to TRBJ1-1, with D possibly TRBD1 on 5 matching bases. Germline loops: CDR1 LNHDA, CDR2 SQIVND (reference sequence). The V end was cut by 3 bases, the J end by 5 bases, with 10 bases between. There are 13 residues in the CDR3. CDR3 sequence (DNA): TGTGCCAGTAGTATGGGGGTAAGGACTGAAGCTTTCTTT. Its protein product is CASSMGVRTEAFF.

The chain recombines TRBV14 with TRBJ2-2; D is possibly TRBD2 (6 bases). Germline V CDR1 and CDR2: SGHDN, FVKESK. Trimming removed 4 bases from V and 9 bases from J, with 21 bases in between. CDR3 size: 16 residues. The CDR3 sequence: CASSLLPGGKWRELFF. The CDR3 DNA follows: TGTGCCAGCAGCCTCCTCCCCGGGGGAAAATGGCGGGAGCTGTTTTTT. Full variable domain (remainder filled in from reference TRBV14 and TRBJ2-2): EAGVTQFPSHSVIEKGQTVTLRCDPISGHDNLYWYRRVMGKEIKFLLHFVKESKQDESGMPNNRFLAERTGGTYSTLKVQPAELEDSGVYFCASSLLPGGKWRELFFGEGSRLTVL.

This rearrangement joins TRBV6-1 to TRBJ1-4, with D possibly matching TRBD1 (6 bases). This CDR3 comprises 14 residues. Germline values: CDR1 MNHNS, CDR2 SASEGT. V was cut by 7 bases and J by 5 bases, with 14 bases left in between. The CDR3 is CASNPGQINEKLFF. Here the CDR3 DNA reads TGTGCCAGCAACCCCGGACAGATAAATGAAAAACTGTTTTTT.

In DNA, the CDR3 is TGTGCCAGCACCCTGCCCGGGACAGGGGTGGAAGATACGCAGTATTTT. Amino acid sequence: CASTLPGTGVEDTQYF. The chain has TRBV28 and TRBJ2-3; TRBD1 matches 10 bases. Germline-derived CDR1 and CDR2 are MDHEN and SYDVKM. Unmatched junction bases numbered 12, after V lost 7 bases and J lost 5 bases. This CDR3 contains 16 residues. Together with reference TRBV28 and TRBJ2-3, the CDR3 gives the full variable domain: DVKVTQSSRYLVKRTGEKVFLECVQDMDHENMFWYRQDPGLGLRLIYFSYDVKMKEKGDIPEGYSVSREKKERFSLILESASTNQTSMYLCASTLPGTGVEDTQYFGPGTRLTVL.

The genes are TRBV4-1 and TRBJ2-7; 11 bases line up with TRBD2. V lost 2 bases to trimming and J lost 4 bases; unmatched junction nucleotides: 13. This CDR3 is built from 18 residues. Germline V CDR1 and CDR2: MGHRA, YSYEKL. Here the CDR3 reads CASSQSPPPSGRKYEQYF. The CDR3 coding sequence is TGCGCCAGCAGCCAAAGTCCCCCGCCTAGCGGGAGGAAGTACGAGCAGTACTTC.

The chain combines TRBV19 with TRBJ2-7; 7 positions match TRBD1. V shed 6 bases, J shed 4 bases, and the junction held 18 bases outside the gene matches. Germline-derived CDR1 and CDR2 are LNHDA and SQIVND (reference sequence). The CDR3 has 17 residues. The DNA of the CDR3 is TGTGCCAGTAGGAAAGACATAACACGGGACAGATATTACGAGCAGTACTTC. Translated: CASRKDITRDRYYEQYF.

The chain is built from TRBV5-5 and TRBJ1-2, with D uncertain. From germline, CDR1 is SGHKS and CDR2 YYEKEE (reference sequence). The CDR3 loop spans 14 amino acids. Trimming removed 0 bases at V and 8 bases at J, with 14 bases between. The CDR3 reads CASSLGQNVRGYTF. DNA of the CDR3: TGTGCCAGCAGCTTGGGGCAGAATGTTAGGGGCTACACCTTC.

CDR3 in amino acids: CASSPFGATTYEQYF. The CDR3 region has the DNA TGTGCCAGCAGCCCCTTCGGAGCAACCACCTACGAGCAGTACTTC. The chain recombines TRBV11-2 with TRBJ2-7; D gene uncertain. Germline CDR1 SGHAT, CDR2 FQNNGV. CDR3 length: 15 residues. Trimming cost V 5 bases and J 2 bases, with 16 bases left between them.